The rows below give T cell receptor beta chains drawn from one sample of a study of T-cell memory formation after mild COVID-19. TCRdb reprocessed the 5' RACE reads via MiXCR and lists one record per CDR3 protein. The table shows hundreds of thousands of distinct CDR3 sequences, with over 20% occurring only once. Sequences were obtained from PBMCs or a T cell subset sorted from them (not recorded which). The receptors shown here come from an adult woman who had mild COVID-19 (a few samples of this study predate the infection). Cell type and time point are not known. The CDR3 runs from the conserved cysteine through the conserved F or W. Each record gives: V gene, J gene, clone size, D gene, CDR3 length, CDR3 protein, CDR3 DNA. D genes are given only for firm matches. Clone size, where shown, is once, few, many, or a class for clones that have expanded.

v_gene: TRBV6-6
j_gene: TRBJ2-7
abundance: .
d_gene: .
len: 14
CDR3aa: CASSYVSSSYEQYF
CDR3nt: TGTGCCAGCAGTTACGTTAGCAGCTCCTACGAGCAGTACTTC

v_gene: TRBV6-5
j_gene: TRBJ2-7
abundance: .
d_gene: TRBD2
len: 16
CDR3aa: CASSRTSGGYSYEQYF
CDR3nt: TGTGCCAGCAGTCGGACTAGCGGGGGGTACTCCTACGAGCAGTACTTC

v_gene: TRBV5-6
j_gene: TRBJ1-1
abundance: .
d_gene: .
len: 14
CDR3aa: CASSSRDTNTEAFF
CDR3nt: TGTGCCAGCAGCTCGAGGGACACGAACACTGAAGCTTTCTTT

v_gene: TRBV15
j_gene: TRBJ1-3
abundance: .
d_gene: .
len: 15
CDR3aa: CATSRDSGIGNTIYF
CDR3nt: TGTGCCACCAGCAGAGACAGTGGGATAGGAAACACCATATATTTT

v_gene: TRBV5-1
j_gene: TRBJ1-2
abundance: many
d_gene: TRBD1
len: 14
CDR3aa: CASSLATARGSYTF
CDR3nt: TGCGCCAGCAGCTTGGCCACGGCCAGGGGGAGCTACACCTTC

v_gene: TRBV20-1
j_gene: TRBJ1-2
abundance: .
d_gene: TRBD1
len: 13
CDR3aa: CSAQRTGRDGYTF
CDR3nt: TGCAGTGCTCAACGGACAGGGCGGGATGGCTACACCTTC

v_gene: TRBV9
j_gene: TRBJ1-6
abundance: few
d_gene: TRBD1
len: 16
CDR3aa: CASSVEGGQHNSPLHF
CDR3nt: TGTGCCAGCAGCGTAGAAGGGGGACAGCATAATTCACCCCTCCACTTT

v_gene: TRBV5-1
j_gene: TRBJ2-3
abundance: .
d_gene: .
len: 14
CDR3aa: CASSPGGPTDTQYF
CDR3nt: TGCGCCAGCAGTCCCGGGGGGCCCACAGATACGCAGTATTTT

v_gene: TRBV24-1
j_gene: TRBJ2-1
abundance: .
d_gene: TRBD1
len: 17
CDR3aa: CATSERQGDPTYNEQFF
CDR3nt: TGTGCCACCAGTGAGAGACAGGGAGACCCGACCTACAATGAGCAGTTCTTC

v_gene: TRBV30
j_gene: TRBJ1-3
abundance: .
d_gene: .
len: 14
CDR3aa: CAWSVQVRGNTIYF
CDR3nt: TGTGCCTGGAGTGTACAAGTCCGTGGAAACACCATATATTTT

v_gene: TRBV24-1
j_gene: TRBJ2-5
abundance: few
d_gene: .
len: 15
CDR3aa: CATSDPRGPKETQYF
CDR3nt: TGTGCCACCAGTGATCCCCGGGGCCCTAAAGAGACCCAGTACTTC

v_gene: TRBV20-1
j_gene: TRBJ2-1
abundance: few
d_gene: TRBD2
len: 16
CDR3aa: CSVPKELAGGPSEQFF
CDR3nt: TGCAGTGTCCCCAAGGAGCTAGCGGGAGGGCCCAGTGAGCAGTTCTTC

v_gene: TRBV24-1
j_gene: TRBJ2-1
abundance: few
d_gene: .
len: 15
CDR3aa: CATSDPHSSYNEQFF
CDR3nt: TGTGCCACCAGTGACCCCCACAGCTCCTACAATGAGCAGTTCTTC

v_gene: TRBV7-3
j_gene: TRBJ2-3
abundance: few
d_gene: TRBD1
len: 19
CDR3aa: CASSPRQGQTHSSTDTQYF
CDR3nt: TGTGCCAGCAGCCCGAGACAGGGCCAGACTCATTCTAGCACAGATACGCAGTATTTT

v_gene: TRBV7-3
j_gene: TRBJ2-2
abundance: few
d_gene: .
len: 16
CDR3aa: CASILGGLANTGELFF
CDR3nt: TGTGCCAGCATCCTCGGGGGGCTAGCGAACACCGGGGAGCTGTTTTTT

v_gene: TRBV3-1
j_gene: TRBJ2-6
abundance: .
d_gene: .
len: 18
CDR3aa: CASSPTVLYSSGANVLTF
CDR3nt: TGTGCCAGCAGCCCTACAGTCCTATATAGCTCTGGGGCCAACGTCCTGACTTTC

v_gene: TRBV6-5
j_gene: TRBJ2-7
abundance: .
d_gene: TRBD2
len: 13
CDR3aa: CARRSGSSYEQYF
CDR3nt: TGTGCCAGAAGAAGCGGGAGCTCCTACGAGCAGTACTTC

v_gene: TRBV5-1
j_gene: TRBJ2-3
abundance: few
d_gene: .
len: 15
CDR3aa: CASSNGGASTDTQYF
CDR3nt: TGCGCCAGCAGCAACGGCGGGGCCAGCACAGATACGCAGTATTTT

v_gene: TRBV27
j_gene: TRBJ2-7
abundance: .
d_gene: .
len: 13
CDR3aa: CASRPRRGSEQYF
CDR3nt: TGTGCCAGCAGGCCGAGACGGGGGTCCGAGCAGTACTTC

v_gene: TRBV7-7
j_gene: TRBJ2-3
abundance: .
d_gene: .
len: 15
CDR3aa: CASSPFLASTDTQYF
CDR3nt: TGTGCTAGCAGCCCCTTCCTAGCGTCCACAGATACGCAGTATTTT

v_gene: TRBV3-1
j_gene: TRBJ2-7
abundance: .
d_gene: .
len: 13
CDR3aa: CASSQALGPSKYF
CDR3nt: TGTGCCAGCAGCCAAGCCCTCGGGCCTAGCAAGTACTTC

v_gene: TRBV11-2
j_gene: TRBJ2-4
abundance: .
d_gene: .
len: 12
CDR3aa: CASMGAKNIQYF
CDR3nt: TGTGCCAGCATGGGAGCCAAAAACATTCAGTACTTC

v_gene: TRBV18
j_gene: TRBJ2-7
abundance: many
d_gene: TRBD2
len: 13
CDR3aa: CASSPSGAYEQYF
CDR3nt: TGTGCCAGCAGCCCTAGCGGCGCCTACGAGCAGTACTTC

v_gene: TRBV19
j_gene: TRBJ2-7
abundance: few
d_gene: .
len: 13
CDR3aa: CASSPREEGEQYF
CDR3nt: TGTGCCAGTAGTCCTAGGGAGGAGGGGGAGCAGTACTTC

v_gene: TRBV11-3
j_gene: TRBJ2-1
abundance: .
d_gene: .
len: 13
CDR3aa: CASSLVQRAEQFF
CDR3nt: TGTGCCAGCAGCTTAGTACAGAGGGCTGAGCAGTTCTTC

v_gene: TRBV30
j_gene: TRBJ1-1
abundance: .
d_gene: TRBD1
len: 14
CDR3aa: CAWSSGTGATEAFF
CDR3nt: TGTGCCTGGAGTTCAGGGACAGGGGCCACTGAAGCTTTCTTT

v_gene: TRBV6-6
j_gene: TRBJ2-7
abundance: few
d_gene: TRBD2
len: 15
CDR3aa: CASSLSGGLSYEQYF
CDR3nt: TGTGCCAGCAGTCTGAGCGGGGGCTTATCCTACGAGCAGTACTTC

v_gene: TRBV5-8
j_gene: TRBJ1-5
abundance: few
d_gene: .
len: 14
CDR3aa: CASSREATNQPQHF
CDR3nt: TGTGCCAGCAGCCGTGAAGCGACGAATCAGCCCCAGCATTTT

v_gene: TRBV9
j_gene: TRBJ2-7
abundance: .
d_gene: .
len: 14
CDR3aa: CASSVGRTLYEQYF
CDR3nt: TGTGCCAGCAGCGTAGGACGGACACTCTACGAGCAGTACTTC